This T cell receptor (beta chain) was profiled in a study of early T cells in non-severe SARS-CoV-2 infection. Unique molecular identifiers were added to individual cDNA molecules. TCRdb analysed the 5' RACE reads with MiXCR anew, one entry per CDR3 protein. The repertoire holds 20,000 to 25,000 distinct CDR3 sequences, more than 4% seen once, with 3.5% to 4.5% in the top ten. The sequence derives from an adult who was a healthcare worker with PCR-confirmed SARS-CoV-2 infection or an uninfected control (not recorded which). The sample comprised whole blood.

The CDR3 region is CAISAGQDTDTQYF. In DNA, the CDR3 is TGTGCCATCAGTGCGGGACAGGATACAGATACGCAGTATTTT. V is TRBV10-3 and J is TRBJ2-3; 8 nucleotides line up with TRBD1. The CDR3 extends over 14 amino acids. CDR1 is ENHRY and CDR2 is SYGVKD in the germline V gene. After removal of 4 bases from V and 3 bases from J, the junction contained 3 bases not matched to a gene.